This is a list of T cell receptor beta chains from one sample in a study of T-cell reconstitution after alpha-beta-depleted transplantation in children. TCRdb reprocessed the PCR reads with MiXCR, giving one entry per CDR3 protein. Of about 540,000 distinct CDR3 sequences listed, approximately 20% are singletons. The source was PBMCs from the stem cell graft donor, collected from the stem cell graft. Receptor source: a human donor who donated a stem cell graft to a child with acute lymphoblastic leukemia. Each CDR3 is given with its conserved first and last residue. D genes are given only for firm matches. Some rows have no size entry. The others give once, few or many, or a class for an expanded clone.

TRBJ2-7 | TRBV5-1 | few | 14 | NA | CASSLDGPWDEQYF | TGCGCCAGCAGCCTGGACGGGCCTTGGGACGAGCAGTACTTC
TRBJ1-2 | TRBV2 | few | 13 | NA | CARINEVAGGYTF | TGTGCCAGGATTAACGAGGTCGCGGGTGGCTACACCTTC
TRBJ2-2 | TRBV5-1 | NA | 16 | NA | CASSPGRSEATGELFF | TGCGCCAGCAGTCCCGGACGTAGTGAGGCTACCGGGGAGCTGTTTTTT
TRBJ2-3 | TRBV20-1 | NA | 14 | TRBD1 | CSAAPGQGTDTQYF | TGCAGTGCGGCCCCGGGACAGGGGACAGATACGCAGTATTTT
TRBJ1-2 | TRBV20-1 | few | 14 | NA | CSARALTINYGYTF | TGCAGTGCTCGCGCCTTGACAATTAACTATGGCTACACCTTC
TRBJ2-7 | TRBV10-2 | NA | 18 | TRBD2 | CASSDPSGTSGRLGEQYF | TGCGCCAGCAGTGACCCCAGCGGGACTAGCGGGAGGCTGGGCGAGCAGTACTTC
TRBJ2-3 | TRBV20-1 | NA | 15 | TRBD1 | CSARAPGQGTDTQYF | TGCAGTGCTAGAGCGCCGGGACAGGGCACAGATACGCAGTATTTT
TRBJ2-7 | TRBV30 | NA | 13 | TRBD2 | CAGRLAGAYEQYF | TGTGCCGGGAGACTAGCGGGGGCCTACGAGCAGTACTTC
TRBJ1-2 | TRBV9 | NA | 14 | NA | CASSSHNEIYGYTF | TGTGCCAGCAGCTCCCACAACGAGATCTATGGCTACACCTTC
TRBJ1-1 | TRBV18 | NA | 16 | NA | CASSPPSGSGNTEAFF | TGTGCCAGCTCACCACCGTCGGGGTCGGGGAACACTGAAGCTTTCTTT
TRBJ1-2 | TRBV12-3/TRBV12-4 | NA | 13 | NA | CASSPHSYYGYTF | TGTGCCAGCAGTCCCCACTCTTATTATGGCTACACCTTC
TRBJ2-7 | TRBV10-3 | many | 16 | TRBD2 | CAISESGTSVEYEQYF | TGTGCCATCAGTGAGTCCGGGACTAGCGTTGAGTACGAGCAGTACTTC
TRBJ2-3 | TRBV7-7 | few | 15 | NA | CASSLWRVGPDTQYF | TGTGCCAGCAGCTTATGGAGGGTTGGTCCGGATACGCAGTATTTT
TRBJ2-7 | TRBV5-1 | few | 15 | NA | CASSLIGGTTYEQYF | TGCGCCAGCAGCTTGATTGGCGGGACGACCTACGAGCAGTACTTC
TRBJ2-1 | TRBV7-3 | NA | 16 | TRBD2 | CASSLIAPSGKAEQFF | TGTGCCAGCAGCTTAATAGCGCCTAGCGGGAAGGCTGAGCAGTTCTTC
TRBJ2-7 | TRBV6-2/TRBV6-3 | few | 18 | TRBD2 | CASSYSRLAGRITDEQYF | TGTGCCAGCAGTTACTCTAGGCTAGCGGGCCGGATAACCGACGAGCAGTACTTC
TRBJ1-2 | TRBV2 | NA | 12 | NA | CASRPDGYGYTF | TGTGCCAGCAGACCCGACGGCTATGGCTACACCTTC
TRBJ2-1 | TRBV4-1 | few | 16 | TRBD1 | CASSQDTARGNDEQFF | TGCGCCAGCAGCCAAGATACTGCCAGGGGGAACGATGAGCAGTTCTTC
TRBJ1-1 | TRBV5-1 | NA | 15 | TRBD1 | CASSATGGVVTEAFF | TGCGCCAGCAGCGCCACAGGGGGAGTTGTCACTGAAGCTTTCTTT
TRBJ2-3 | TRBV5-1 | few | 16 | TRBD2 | CASSSELAGLTDTQYF | TGCGCCAGCAGCTCAGAACTAGCGGGACTCACAGATACGCAGTATTTT
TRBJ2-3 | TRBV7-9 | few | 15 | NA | CASSLIGGTTDTQYF | TGTGCCAGCAGCTTAATCGGCGGAACCACAGATACGCAGTATTTT
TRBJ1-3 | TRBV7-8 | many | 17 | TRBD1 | CASSLGPWTGGGNTIYF | TGTGCCAGCAGCTTAGGTCCCTGGACAGGGGGAGGAAACACCATATATTTT
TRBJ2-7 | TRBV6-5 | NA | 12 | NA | CASRADNYEQYF | TGTGCCAGCAGAGCCGACAACTACGAGCAGTACTTC
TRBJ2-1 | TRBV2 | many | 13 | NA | CASSDGVGKRQFF | TGTGCCAGCAGTGATGGTGTCGGGAAAAGGCAGTTCTTC
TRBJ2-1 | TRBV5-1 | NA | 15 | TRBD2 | CASSSSGRRYNEQFF | TGCGCCAGCAGCTCCAGCGGGAGGCGTTACAATGAGCAGTTCTTC
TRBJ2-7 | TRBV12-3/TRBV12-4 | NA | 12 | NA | CASSPLGREQYF | TGTGCCAGCAGTCCCCTGGGGAGAGAGCAGTACTTC
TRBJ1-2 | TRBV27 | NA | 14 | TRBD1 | CASSWDRGLGGYTF | TGTGCCAGCAGTTGGGACAGGGGGCTTGGGGGCTACACCTTC
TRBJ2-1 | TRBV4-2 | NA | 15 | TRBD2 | CASSHLAGDKGEQFF | TGTGCCAGCAGCCACCTAGCGGGAGATAAGGGTGAGCAGTTCTTC
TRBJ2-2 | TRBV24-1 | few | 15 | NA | CATSDSGTYTGELFF | TGTGCCACCAGTGATTCCGGGACTTACACCGGGGAGCTGTTTTTT
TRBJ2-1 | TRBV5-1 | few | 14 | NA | CASSPQAPGNEQFF | TGCGCCAGCAGCCCTCAAGCCCCAGGCAATGAGCAGTTCTTC
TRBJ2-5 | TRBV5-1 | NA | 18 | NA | CASRPGTGGLADQETQYF | TGCGCCAGCAGGCCTGGGACAGGGGGACTAGCGGATCAAGAGACCCAGTACTTC
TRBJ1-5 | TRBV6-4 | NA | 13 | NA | CASRPAKGQPQHF | TGTGCCAGCAGGCCAGCTAAAGGGCAGCCCCAGCATTTT
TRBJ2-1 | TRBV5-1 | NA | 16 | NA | CASSFLGTLSYNEQFF | TGCGCCAGCAGCTTTCTGGGAACTCTTTCCTACAATGAGCAGTTCTTC
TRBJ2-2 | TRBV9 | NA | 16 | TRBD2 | CASSEGTSGYTGELFF | TGTGCCAGCAGCGAAGGGACTAGCGGATACACCGGGGAGCTGTTTTTT
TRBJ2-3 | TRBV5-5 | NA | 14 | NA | CASSSPYRTDTQYF | TGTGCCAGCAGCTCTCCTTACAGAACAGATACGCAGTATTTT
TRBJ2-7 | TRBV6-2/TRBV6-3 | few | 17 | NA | CASSYSRQLPQSYEQYF | TGTGCCAGCAGTTACTCGAGACAGCTCCCGCAATCCTACGAGCAGTACTTC
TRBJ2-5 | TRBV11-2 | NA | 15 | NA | CASSLVLGRQETQYF | TGTGCCAGCAGCTTAGTGCTGGGGAGACAAGAGACCCAGTACTTC
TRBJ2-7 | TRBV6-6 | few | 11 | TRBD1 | CASSDRGMEYF | TGTGCCAGCAGTGACAGGGGTATGGAGTACTTC
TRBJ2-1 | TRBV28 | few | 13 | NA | CASSPNRAAWQFF | TGTGCCAGCAGTCCAAACAGGGCCGCGTGGCAGTTCTTC
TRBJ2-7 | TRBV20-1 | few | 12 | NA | CSASNQGYEQYF | TGCAGTGCTAGTAACCAGGGCTACGAGCAGTACTTC